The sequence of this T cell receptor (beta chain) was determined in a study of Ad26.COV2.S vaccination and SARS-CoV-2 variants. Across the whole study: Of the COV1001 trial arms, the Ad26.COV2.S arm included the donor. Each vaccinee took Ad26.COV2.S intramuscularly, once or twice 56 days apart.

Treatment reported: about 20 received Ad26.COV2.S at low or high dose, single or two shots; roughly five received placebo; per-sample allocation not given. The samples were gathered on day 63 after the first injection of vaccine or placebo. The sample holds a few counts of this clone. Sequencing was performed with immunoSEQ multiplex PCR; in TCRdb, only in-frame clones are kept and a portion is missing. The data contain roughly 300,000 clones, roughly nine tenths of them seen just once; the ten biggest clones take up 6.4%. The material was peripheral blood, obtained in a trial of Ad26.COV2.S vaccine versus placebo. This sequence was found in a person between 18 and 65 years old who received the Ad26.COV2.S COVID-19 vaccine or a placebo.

CDR3 in DNA: TGTGCCAGCAGTTTGTCCGCGCTCGAGCAGTACTTC. It yields the protein CASSLSALEQYF. This chain uses TRBV6-6 with TRBJ2-7; D is ambiguous. Germline V CDR1 and CDR2: MNHNY, SVGAGI (reference sequence). Trimming cost V 4 bases and J 6 bases, with 10 bases left between them. This CDR3 spans 12 amino acids.